These T cell receptor beta chains were read from a single sample in a study of shared clonotypes between healthy human individuals. The data were produced by immunoSEQ multiplex PCR, yet TCRdb's version contains in-frame clones alone and is incomplete. The sample carries 1,500,000 or so clones, roughly 98.5% recorded once. Sequences were obtained from naive CD4+ T cells sorted from blood. The receptors were gathered from a man in his thirties or forties in good health. The CDR3 runs from the conserved cysteine through the conserved F or W. D genes are given only for firm matches. Not all rows give a size; the values are once, few, many and, for expanded clones, a class.

clone size	D gene	J gene	V gene	CDR3 protein	CDR3 DNA
.	.	TRBJ1-1	TRBV5-1	CASSFVPNTEAFF	TGCGCCAGCAGCTTTGTTCCCAACACTGAAGCTTTCTTT
.	.	TRBJ1-1	TRBV5-1	CASSFRDGGATEAFF	TGCGCCAGCAGCTTCCGAGACGGGGGTGCCACTGAAGCTTTCTTT
once	TRBD1	TRBJ2-3	TRBV5-1	CASSLGLRTGKLAPTDTQYF	TGCGCCAGCAGCTTGGGCCTTAGGACAGGGAAGTTGGCCCCGACAGATACGCAGTATTTT
.	TRBD1	TRBJ2-2	TRBV5-1	CASSFLGTGGTGELFF	TGCGCCAGCAGCTTCTTAGGGACAGGGGGGACCGGGGAGCTGTTTTTT
.	.	TRBJ2-2	TRBV9	CASKRSTNTGELFF	TGTGCCAGTAAGCGGTCCACGAACACCGGGGAGCTGTTTTTT
.	.	TRBJ2-7	TRBV9	CASSSPRVEQYF	TGTGCCAGCAGCTCCCCGCGGGTAGAGCAGTACTTC
.	.	TRBJ2-7	TRBV7-3	CASNPEGQLTYEQYF	TGTGCCAGCAACCCGGAGGGACAGCTAACCTACGAGCAGTACTTC
.	.	TRBJ2-2	TRBV2	CASSEVPGATGELFF	TGTGCCAGCAGTGAAGTACCAGGGGCCACCGGGGAGCTGTTTTTT
.	.	TRBJ1-5	TRBV6-1	CASREAGARNQPQHF	TGTGCCAGCAGGGAGGCAGGGGCAAGGAATCAGCCCCAGCATTTT
.	.	TRBJ2-2	TRBV9	CASSGPGPAGELFF	TGTGCCAGCAGCGGACCGGGCCCCGCCGGGGAGCTGTTTTTT
.	.	TRBJ2-1	TRBV7-7	CASSLGGGGSEQFF	TGTGCCAGCAGCTTAGGGGGAGGGGGCTCTGAGCAGTTCTTC
once	.	TRBJ2-7	TRBV18	CASQNLAGNEQYF	TGTGCCAGCCAAAATTTGGCAGGCAACGAGCAGTACTTC
.	TRBD1	TRBJ2-5	TRBV11-2	CASSLGGQGRGETQYF	TGTGCCAGCAGCTTAGGTGGACAGGGGCGAGGAGAGACCCAGTACTTC
.	TRBD1	TRBJ2-7	TRBV6-1	CASSRDRGGEQYF	TGTGCCAGCAGCCGGGACAGGGGAGGCGAGCAGTACTTC
.	TRBD2	TRBJ2-7	TRBV10-3	CAISESRSPRTSGNTYEQYF	TGTGCCATCAGTGAGTCGAGGAGCCCCCGGACTAGCGGGAATACCTACGAGCAGTACTTC
.	.	TRBJ2-7	TRBV6-6	CASSYLQGEQYF	TGTGCCAGCAGTTACTTACAAGGCGAACAGTACTTC
.	.	TRBJ2-7	TRBV5-1	CASSLDVKDYSYEQYF	TGCGCCAGCAGCTTGGACGTGAAGGACTACTCCTACGAGCAGTACTTC
.	TRBD2	TRBJ2-3	TRBV30	CAWISGRASDTQYF	TGTGCCTGGATTAGCGGGAGGGCATCAGATACGCAGTATTTT
.	.	TRBJ1-1	TRBV7-3	CASSQTGTEAFF	TGTGCCAGCAGCCAAACGGGGACTGAAGCTTTCTTT
.	.	TRBJ2-7	TRBV6-5	CASSYTGVDYEQYF	TGTGCCAGCAGTTACACGGGCGTGGACTACGAGCAGTACTTC
.	TRBD2	TRBJ2-7	TRBV6-5	CASSISGRFAQYF	TGTGCCAGCAGTATTAGCGGGAGATTCGCGCAGTACTTC
.	.	TRBJ1-3	TRBV9	CASSVEGSSGNTIYF	TGTGCCAGCAGCGTAGAGGGGTCGTCTGGAAACACCATATATTTT
.	.	TRBJ1-1	TRBV18	CASSPGDRLNTEAFF	TGTGCCAGCTCACCAGGTGATCGGTTGAACACTGAAGCTTTCTTT
once	.	TRBJ2-3	TRBV5-4	CASSLGSGITDTQYF	TGTGCCAGCAGCTTGGGGTCCGGTATCACAGATACGCAGTATTTT